Listed below are T cell receptor beta chains from one sample, sequenced in a study of blood T cells in healthy people across ages. One entry per CDR3 protein results from TCRdb running MiXCR on the 5' RACE reads. The sample holds 1.5 million to 2 million distinct CDR3 sequences, around half seen once. The sequencing sample was made of blood. The receptors were sampled from a woman aged 35 to 49 in good health. Each CDR3 is given with its conserved first and last residue. Fields, in order: J gene, clone size, D gene, V gene, CDR3 DNA, CDR3 protein. D genes are given only for firm matches. Expanded clones get a size class; other rows say once, few or many, or leave the size out.

>TRBJ2-3|-|-|TRBV4-2
TGTGCCAGCAGCGTATATACAGGGGGCGTAGCGGGGGGTTCCACAGATACGCAGTATTTT
CASSVYTGGVAGGSTDTQYF
>TRBJ2-5|-|-|TRBV6-2/TRBV6-3
TGTGCCAGCAAGGGGACCGGGAGATACAATGAGCAGTACTTC
CASKGTGRYNEQYF
>TRBJ2-3|-|TRBD2|TRBV4-2
TGTGCCAGCAGCCTAAGGACTAGTAGAGATACGCAGTATTTT
CASSLRTSRDTQYF
>TRBJ2-7|-|TRBD1|TRBV5-6
TGTGCCAGCAGCTTTACAGGGGTTTCCTACGAGCAGTACTTC
CASSFTGVSYEQYF
>TRBJ1-6|-|TRBD1|TRBV20-1
TGCAGTGCTCAAGACAGGGGGAATTCACCCCTCCACTTT
CSAQDRGNSPLHF
>TRBJ2-5|few|TRBD1|TRBV12-3/TRBV12-4
TGTGCCAGCAGCTCTTGGACAGGCATGCAAGAGACCCAGTACTTC
CASSSWTGMQETQYF
>TRBJ1-1|few|TRBD1|TRBV15
TGTGCCACCAGCAGATTCGTCTCACCGGACAGGGGAGGTTCAGCTTTCTTT
CATSRFVSPDRGGSAFF
>TRBJ1-1|-|-|TRBV7-2
TGTGCCAGCAGCTTTAACTTCCAACCTGAAGCTTTCTTT
CASSFNFQPEAFF
>TRBJ2-5|few|-|TRBV29-1
TGCAGCGTTGAAGATCGCGACGCTCTTATGATGACCCAGTACTTC
CSVEDRDALMMTQYF
>TRBJ2-3|-|TRBD1|TRBV13
TGTGCCAGCAGCTCTATAGGGGGCGGTACGCAGTATTTT
CASSSIGGGTQYF
>TRBJ2-7|-|-|TRBV29-1
TGCAGCGTGCGCATCGTGACAGAATCCTACGAGCAGTACTTC
CSVRIVTESYEQYF
>TRBJ2-5|-|TRBD2|TRBV3-1
TGTGCCAGCAGCTGGACTAGCGGGAGTGTTTTCCAAGAGACCCAGTACTTC
CASSWTSGSVFQETQYF
>TRBJ2-3|few|-|TRBV15
TGTGCCACCAGCAGAGTAGGGGACCAGGATACGCAGTATTTT
CATSRVGDQDTQYF
>TRBJ2-3|-|-|TRBV2
TGTGCCAGCAGTTCTATTCCGGGCCAACCTAGCACAGATACGCAGTATTTT
CASSSIPGQPSTDTQYF